A single sample is the source of the 3 T cell receptor beta chains below, sequenced in a study of technical replicates of blood from a few donors (dated by TCRdb to about 2017). Libraries were made using the immunoSEQ multiplex PCR assay. Sourced from immuneACCESS, this table was stored by TCRdb with only in-frame sequences that have V and J called. A share of the clones is absent; for the studies checked, an unresolved V gene accounts for under half, and the remainder has no known explanation. The sample contains 60,000 to 85,000 clones, about 94% of them found a single time. The top ten clones comprise about 0.4% of the sample. Sequenced: T cells isolated from PBMCs. These TCRs come from a human donor in good health.

DNA for the CDR3: TGTGCCAGCGATCCCGGGGTCACCGGGGAGCTGTTTTTT. Translation gives CASDPGVTGELFF. The rearrangement joins TRBV19 to TRBJ2-2; D is perhaps TRBD2 (5 bases). This CDR3 has 13 amino acids. V was clipped by 9 bases and J by 4 bases, with 12 bases between them. Germline V gives CDR1 LNHDA, CDR2 SQIVND (reference sequence).

This chain links TRBV6-5 with TRBJ1-2; 8 nucleotides line up with TRBD1. J gave up 3 bases and V 10 bases, and 7 bases lay outside the gene matches. Per germline, CDR1 MNHEY and CDR2 SVGAGI. The CDR3 consists of 13 residues. CDR3 in amino acids: CAIRAGGHYGYTF. The CDR3, as DNA: TGTGCCATACGGGCAGGGGGCCACTATGGCTACACCTTC.

The chain has TRBV1 and TRBJ1-1. TRBV1 is annotated as a pseudogene. CDR3 length equals 20 residues. CDR3 region: CTSSQDPLTGGLKENTEAFF. CDR3 nucleotides: TGCACCAGCAGCCAAGATCCTTTGACGGGGGGTTTAAAGGAGAACACTGAAGCTTTCTTT.